This T cell receptor (beta chain) was recorded in a study of patients and donors after allogeneic stem cell transplantation. Germline-derived CDR1 and CDR2 are DFQATT and SNEGSKA (reference sequence). V was trimmed by 0 bases and J by 7 bases, leaving 13 bases between them. CDR3 length equals 15 residues. TCRdb ran MiXCR on the RT-PCR reads and lists one entry per CDR3 protein. The sample holds about 74,000 distinct CDR3 sequences; 26% are singletons and the top ten take more than 25%. This sequence originates from a human donor who was either an allogeneic HSCT recipient or a stem cell or donor lymphocyte infusion donor (not recorded which). It is not recorded whose cells these are; they may come from a transplant donor. The chain uses TRBV20-1 and TRBJ1-6, with a possible D match to TRBD1 (6 bases). The specimen was blood, either unsorted or a sorted T cell fraction (not recorded which). CDR3 bases: TGCAGTGCTAGAGATCCGATACAGGGAAATTCACCCCTCCACTTT. Protein sequence: CSARDPIQGNSPLHF.